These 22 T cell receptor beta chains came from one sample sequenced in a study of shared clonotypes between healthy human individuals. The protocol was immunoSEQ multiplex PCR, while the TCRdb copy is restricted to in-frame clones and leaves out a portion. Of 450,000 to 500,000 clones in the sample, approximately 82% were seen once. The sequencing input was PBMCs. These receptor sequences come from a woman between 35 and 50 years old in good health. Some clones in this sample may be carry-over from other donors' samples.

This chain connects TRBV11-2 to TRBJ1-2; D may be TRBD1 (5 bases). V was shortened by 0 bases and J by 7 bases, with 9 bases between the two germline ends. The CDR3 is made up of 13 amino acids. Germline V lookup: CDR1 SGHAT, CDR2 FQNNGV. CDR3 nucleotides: TGTGCCAGCAGCTTAGATTGGGGGGGTGGCTACACCTTC. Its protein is CASSLDWGGGYTF.

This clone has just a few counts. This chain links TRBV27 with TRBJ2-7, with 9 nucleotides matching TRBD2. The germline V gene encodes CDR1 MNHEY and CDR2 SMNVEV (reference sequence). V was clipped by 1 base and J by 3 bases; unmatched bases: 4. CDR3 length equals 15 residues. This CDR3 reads CASSLFAGGLYEQYF. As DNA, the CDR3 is TGTGCCAGCAGTTTATTTGCGGGAGGGCTCTACGAGCAGTACTTC.

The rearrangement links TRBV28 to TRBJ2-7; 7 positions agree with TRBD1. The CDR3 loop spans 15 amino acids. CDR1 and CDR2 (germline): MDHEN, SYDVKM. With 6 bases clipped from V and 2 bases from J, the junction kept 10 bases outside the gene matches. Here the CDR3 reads CASSPLVGTAYEQYF. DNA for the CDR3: TGTGCCAGCAGCCCACTTGTTGGGACAGCCTACGAGCAGTACTTC.

The CDR3 bases are TGCGCCAGCAGCTTGGAGGCAGGGGATGGCTACACCTTC. Translation: CASSLEAGDGYTF. The chain has TRBV5-1 and TRBJ1-2; D possibly corresponds to TRBD1 (6 bases). This CDR3 region has 13 residues. Trimming took 0 bases from V and 6 from J, leaving 9 bases between them. Germline V gene sequence: CDR1 SGHRS, CDR2 YFSETQ.

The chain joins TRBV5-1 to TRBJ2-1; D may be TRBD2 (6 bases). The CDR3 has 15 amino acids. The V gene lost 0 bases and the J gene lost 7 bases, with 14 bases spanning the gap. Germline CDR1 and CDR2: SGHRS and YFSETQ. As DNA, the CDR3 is TGCGCCAGCAGCTTGGACGGGAGAGCGGAAAATGAGCAGTTCTTC. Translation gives CASSLDGRAENEQFF.

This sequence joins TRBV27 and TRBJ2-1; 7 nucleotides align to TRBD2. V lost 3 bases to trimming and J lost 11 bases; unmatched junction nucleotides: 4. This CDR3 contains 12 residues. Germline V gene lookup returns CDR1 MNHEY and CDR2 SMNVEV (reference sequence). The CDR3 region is CASSLRSGKQFF. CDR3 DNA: TGTGCCAGCAGTTTGAGGAGCGGGAAGCAGTTCTTC.

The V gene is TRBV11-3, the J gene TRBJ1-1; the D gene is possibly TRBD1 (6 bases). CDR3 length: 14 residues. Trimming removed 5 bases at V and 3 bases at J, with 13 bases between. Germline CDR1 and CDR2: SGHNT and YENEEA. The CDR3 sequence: CASSPREGDTEAFF. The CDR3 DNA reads TGTGCCAGCAGCCCCAGGGAGGGGGACACTGAAGCTTTCTTT.

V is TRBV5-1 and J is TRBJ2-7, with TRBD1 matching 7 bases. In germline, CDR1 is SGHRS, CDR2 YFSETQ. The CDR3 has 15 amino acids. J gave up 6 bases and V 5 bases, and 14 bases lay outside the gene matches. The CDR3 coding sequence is TGCGCCAGCAGTTCATTGGGACAGATGGGCACCGAGCAGTACTTC. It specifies CASSSLGQMGTEQYF.

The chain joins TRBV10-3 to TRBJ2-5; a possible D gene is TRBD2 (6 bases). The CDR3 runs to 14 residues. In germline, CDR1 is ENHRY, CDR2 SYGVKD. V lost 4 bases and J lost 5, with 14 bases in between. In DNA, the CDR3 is TGTGCCATCAGTGCGGGAGTCGAAGGGGAGACCCAGTACTTC. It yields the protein CAISAGVEGETQYF.

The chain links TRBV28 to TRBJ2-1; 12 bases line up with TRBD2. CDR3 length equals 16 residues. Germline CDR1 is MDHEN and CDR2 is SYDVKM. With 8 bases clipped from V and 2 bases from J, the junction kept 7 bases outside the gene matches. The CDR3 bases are TGTGCCAGCCTCACAGCTAGCGGGAGGGCCTACAATGAGCAGTTCTTC. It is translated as CASLTASGRAYNEQFF.

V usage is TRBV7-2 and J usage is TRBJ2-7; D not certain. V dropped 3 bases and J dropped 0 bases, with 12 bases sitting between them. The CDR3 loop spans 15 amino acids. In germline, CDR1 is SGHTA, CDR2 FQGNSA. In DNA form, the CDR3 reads TGTGCCAGCAGCTTTTCTTCCCAATCCTCCTACGAGCAGTACTTC. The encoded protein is CASSFSSQSSYEQYF.

This chain's CDR3 is CASSLAGQGYHTIYF. In DNA form, the CDR3 reads TGCGCCAGCAGCTTGGCGGGACAGGGGTACCACACCATATATTTT. V and J are TRBV5-1 and TRBJ1-3, with 10 nucleotides matching TRBD1. Trimming removed 0 bases from V and 8 bases from J; junction bases left unmatched: 5. The germline V gene has CDR1 SGHRS and CDR2 YFSETQ. The CDR3 totals 15 residues.

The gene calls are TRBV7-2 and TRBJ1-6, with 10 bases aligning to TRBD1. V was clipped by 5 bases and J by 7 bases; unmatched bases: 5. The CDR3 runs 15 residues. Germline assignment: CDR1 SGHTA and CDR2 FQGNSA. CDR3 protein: CASSTRDRGNSPLHF. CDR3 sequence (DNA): TGTGCCAGCAGCACACGGGACAGGGGCAATTCACCCCTCCACTTT.

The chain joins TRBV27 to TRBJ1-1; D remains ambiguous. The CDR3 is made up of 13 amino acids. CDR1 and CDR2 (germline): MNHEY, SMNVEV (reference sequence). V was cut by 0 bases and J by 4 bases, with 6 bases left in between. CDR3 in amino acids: CASSLSRGTEAFF. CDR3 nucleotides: TGTGCCAGCAGTTTATCGCGGGGCACTGAAGCTTTCTTT.

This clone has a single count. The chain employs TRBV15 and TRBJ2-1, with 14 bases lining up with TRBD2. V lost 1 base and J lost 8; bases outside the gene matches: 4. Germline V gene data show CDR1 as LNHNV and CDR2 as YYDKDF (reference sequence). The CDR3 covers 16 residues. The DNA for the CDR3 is TGTGCCACCAGCAGAGCCGGACTAGCGGGAGGTCATGAGCAGTTCTTC. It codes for CATSRAGLAGGHEQFF.

Written as DNA, the CDR3 is TGTGCCGCGGCTCAAGAGGGAGTCCACGAGCAGTACTTC. Its protein product is CAAAQEGVHEQYF. The V call is TRBV10-3, the J call TRBJ2-5; maybe TRBD2 (5 bases). The DNA matches TRBJ2-7 better at its end, which makes the J call doubtful. This CDR3 region has 13 residues. Looked up from germline, CDR1 is ENHRY and CDR2 is SYGVKD.

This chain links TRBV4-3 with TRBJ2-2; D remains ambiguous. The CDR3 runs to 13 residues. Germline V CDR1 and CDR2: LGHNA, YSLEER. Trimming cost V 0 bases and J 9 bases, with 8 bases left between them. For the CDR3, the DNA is TGCGCCAGCAGCCAAGATTTAGGCCGGGAGCTGTTTTTT. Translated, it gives CASSQDLGRELFF.

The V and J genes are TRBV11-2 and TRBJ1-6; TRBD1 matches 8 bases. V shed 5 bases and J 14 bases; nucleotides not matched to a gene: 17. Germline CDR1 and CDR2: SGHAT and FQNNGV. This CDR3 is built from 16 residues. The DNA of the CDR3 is TGTGCCAGCAGCGTCCCGGGACAGGCGCCTAAGGCGGCCCTCCACTTT. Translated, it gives CASSVPGQAPKAALHF.

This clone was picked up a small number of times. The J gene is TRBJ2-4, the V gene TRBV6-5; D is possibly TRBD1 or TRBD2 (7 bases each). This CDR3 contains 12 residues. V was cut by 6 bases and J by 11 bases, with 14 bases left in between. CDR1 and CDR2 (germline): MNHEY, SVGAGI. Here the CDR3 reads CASSPGGGFQYF. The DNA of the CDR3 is TGTGCCAGCAGCCCAGGGGGGGGTTTTCAGTACTTC.

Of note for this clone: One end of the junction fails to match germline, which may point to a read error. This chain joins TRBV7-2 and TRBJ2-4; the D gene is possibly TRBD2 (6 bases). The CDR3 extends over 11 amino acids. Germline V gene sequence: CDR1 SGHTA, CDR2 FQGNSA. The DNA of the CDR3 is TGTGCCAGCAGCTTGGGGGGACTTACGTTCTTC. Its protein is CASSLGGLTFF.

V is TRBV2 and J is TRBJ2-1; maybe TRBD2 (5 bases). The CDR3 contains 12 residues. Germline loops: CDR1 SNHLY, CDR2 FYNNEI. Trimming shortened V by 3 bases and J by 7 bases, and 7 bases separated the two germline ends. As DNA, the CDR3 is TGTGCCAGCAGTGATTGGGAGAATGAGCAGTTCTTC. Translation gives CASSDWENEQFF.

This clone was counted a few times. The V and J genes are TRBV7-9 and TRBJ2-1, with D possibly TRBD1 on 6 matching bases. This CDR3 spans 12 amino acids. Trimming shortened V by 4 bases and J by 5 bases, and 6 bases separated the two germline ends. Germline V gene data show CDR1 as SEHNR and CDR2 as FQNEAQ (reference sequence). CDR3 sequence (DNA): TGTGCCAGCAGCTGGGACAACAATGAGCAGTTCTTC. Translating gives CASSWDNNEQFF.